This is a list of T cell receptor beta chains from one sample in a study of tumor-infiltrating lymphocytes in primary liver carcinoma. TCRdb analysed the multiplex PCR reads with MiXCR anew, one entry per CDR3 protein. Here the sample spans 100,000 to 150,000 distinct CDR3 sequences, 50% to 65% being singletons. Input material: liver tumor tissue from sampling region 1. The origin of the receptors is a woman aged 55-75 years with primary liver carcinoma and hepatitis B virus infection. The CDR3 runs from the conserved cysteine through the conserved F or W. The order of the fields is J gene, D gene, clone size, V gene, CDR3 DNA, CDR3 protein. A D gene is named only where the DNA matches it firmly. Rows may omit the clone size; those that give it use once, few, many or a size class.

>TRBJ2-7|TRBD2|many|TRBV11-2
TGTGCCAGCAGCTCAGGGAGGACTAGATCCTACGAGCAGTACTTC
CASSSGRTRSYEQYF
>TRBJ2-1|NA|medium-sized|TRBV29-1
TGCAGCGTTCAGGACAGCTACAATGAGCAGTTCTTC
CSVQDSYNEQFF
>TRBJ2-6|NA|NA|TRBV11-2
TGTGCCAGCCGGAGGAGCTCTGAGGCCAACGTCCTGACTTTC
CASRRSSEANVLTF
>TRBJ2-2|NA|medium-sized|TRBV11-1
TGTGCCAGCAGGGGAAGAACGGGATCCGCGAACACCGGGGAGCTGTTTTTT
CASRGRTGSANTGELFF
>TRBJ2-2|NA|NA|TRBV11-2
TGTGACAGCAGCCCTCCGCAAGGACCGACCGGAGAGCCGTTTTTT
CDSSPPQGPTGEPFF
>TRBJ2-7|NA|NA|TRBV12-3/TRBV12-4
TGTGCCAGCATTTTAGAAACGGGAGCTCCCTACGAGCAGTACTTC
CASILETGAPYEQYF
>TRBJ2-3|TRBD2|few|TRBV6-6
TGTGCCAGCAGGTTAACTAGCGGGGCGTCCACAGATACGCAGTATTTT
CASRLTSGASTDTQYF
>TRBJ2-4|NA|NA|TRBV11-2
TGTGTCAGCAGCTTAGTTACGAACATTCAGTACTTC
CVSSLVTNIQYF
>TRBJ2-5|NA|NA|TRBV11-2
TGTGCTAGCATCTCCCGTCGGGGGTACCAAGAGGCCCAGTACTTC
CASISRRGYQEAQYF
>TRBJ1-2|NA|few|TRBV28
TGTGCCAGCAGTCCAGGACGTAACTATGGCTACACCTTC
CASSPGRNYGYTF
>TRBJ1-1|TRBD1|once|TRBV5-1
TGCGCCAGTAGCGGATGCGGGACAGGGCGCACTGAAGCTTTCTTT
CASSGCGTGRTEAFF
>TRBJ1-1|TRBD1|NA|TRBV4-2
TGTGCCAGAAGCCCGGGACAGGTGAACCTGAACACTGAAGCTTTCTTT
CARSPGQVNLNTEAFF
>TRBJ2-3|NA|NA|TRBV20-1
TGCAGTGCTAGAGGAACAGGGGACTATACGCAGTATTTT
CSARGTGDYTQYF
>TRBJ2-4|NA|once|TRBV11-2
TGTGCCAGCAACTTAGCGACAAGTAAAGACATTCAGTACTTC
CASNLATSKDIQYF
>TRBJ2-3|TRBD2|NA|TRBV11-2
TGTGTCAGCAGCCCCCAACGGGAGGGCACAGATATGCAGTATTTT
CVSSPQREGTDMQYF
>TRBJ2-3|NA|many|TRBV28
TGTGCCAGCAGTTTCCCCCCCCGGCGAAATTCGGATACGCAGTATTTT
CASSFPPRRNSDTQYF
>TRBJ1-1|NA|once|TRBV11-1
TGTGCCAGCAGCCTTTTTGGAGCAGCGAATGCTGAAGCTTTCTTT
CASSLFGAANAEAFF
>TRBJ2-2|NA|NA|TRBV11-2
TGTGCCAGCAGGGCTAGCTACACCGGGAAGCTATTTTTT
CASRASYTGKLFF
>TRBJ1-1|NA|NA|TRBV7-9
TGTGCCAGCAACTTAGGGGCAGGGACTGAAGCTTTCTTT
CASNLGAGTEAFF
>TRBJ2-7|TRBD2|many|TRBV4-2
TGTGCCAGCAGCCAAAGCGGGAGCTCCTCCTACGAGCAGTACTTC
CASSQSGSSSYEQYF
>TRBJ2-7|NA|NA|TRBV6-1
TGTGTCAGCAGTGCGTACAGGGGGGGAAGCTATGAGCAGTACTTC
CVSSAYRGGSYEQYF
>TRBJ2-1|TRBD2|NA|TRBV6-4
TGTGCCAGCAGCCCGACTAGCGGGGATGACAATGAGCAGTTCTTC
CASSPTSGDDNEQFF
>TRBJ2-3|NA|once|TRBV11-3
TGTGCCAGCAGCCGGCATGGGGCAGGTTATACGCAGTATTTT
CASSRHGAGYTQYF
>TRBJ1-4|NA|NA|TRBV28
TGTGCCAGCAGGGGGGACACCAAACTGTTTTTT
CASRGDTKLFF
>TRBJ1-2|NA|NA|TRBV28
TGTGCTAGCATGGACCCGGATTTGGGCTACACCTTC
CASMDPDLGYTF
>TRBJ2-3|NA|few|TRBV5-1
TGCGCCAGCAGCGATCCAGGTAGCACAGATACGCAGTATTTT
CASSDPGSTDTQYF
>TRBJ2-1|NA|many|TRBV4-2
TGTGCCAGCAGCCCACAGACAGTAGCCTACAATGAGCAGTTCTTC
CASSPQTVAYNEQFF
>TRBJ2-2|NA|NA|TRBV21-1
TGTGCCAGCGCATCATACGTACAGGAGACCGGGGAGCTGTTTTTT
CASASYVQETGELFF